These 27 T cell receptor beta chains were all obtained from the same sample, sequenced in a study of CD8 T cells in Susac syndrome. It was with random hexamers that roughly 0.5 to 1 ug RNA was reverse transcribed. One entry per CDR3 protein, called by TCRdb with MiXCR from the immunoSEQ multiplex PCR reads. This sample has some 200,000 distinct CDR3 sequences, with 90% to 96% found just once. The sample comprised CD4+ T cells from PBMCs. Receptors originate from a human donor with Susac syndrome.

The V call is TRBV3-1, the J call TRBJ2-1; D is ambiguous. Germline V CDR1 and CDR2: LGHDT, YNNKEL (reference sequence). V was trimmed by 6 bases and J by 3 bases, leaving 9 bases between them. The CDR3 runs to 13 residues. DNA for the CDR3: TGTGCCAGCAGTCCTGCGGACTACAATGAGCAGTTCTTC. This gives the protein CASSPADYNEQFF.

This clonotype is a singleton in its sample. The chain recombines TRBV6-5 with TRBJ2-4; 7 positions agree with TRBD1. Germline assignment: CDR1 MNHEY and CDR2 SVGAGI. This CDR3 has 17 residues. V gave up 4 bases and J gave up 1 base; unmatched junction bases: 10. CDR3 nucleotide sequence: TGTGCCAGCAGTTCCGACCAAGGGGGCATGGCCAAAAACATTCAGTACTTC. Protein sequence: CASSSDQGGMAKNIQYF.

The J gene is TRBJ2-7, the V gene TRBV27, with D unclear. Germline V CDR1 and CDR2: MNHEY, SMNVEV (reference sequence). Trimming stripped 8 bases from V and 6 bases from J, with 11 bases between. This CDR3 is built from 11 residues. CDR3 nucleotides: TGTGCCAGCGCCTCGGCCATCGAGCAGTACTTC. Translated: CASASAIEQYF.

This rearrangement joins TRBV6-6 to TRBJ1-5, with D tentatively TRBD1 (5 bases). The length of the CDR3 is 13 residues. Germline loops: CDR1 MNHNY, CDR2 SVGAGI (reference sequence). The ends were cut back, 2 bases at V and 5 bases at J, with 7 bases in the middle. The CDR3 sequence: CASSYVGDQPQHF. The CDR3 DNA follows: TGTGCCAGCAGTTACGTAGGGGATCAGCCCCAGCATTTT.

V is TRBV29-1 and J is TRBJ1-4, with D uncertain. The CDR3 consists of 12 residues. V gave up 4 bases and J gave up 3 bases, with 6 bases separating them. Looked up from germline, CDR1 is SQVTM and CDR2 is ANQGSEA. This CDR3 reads CSVGRSNEKLFF. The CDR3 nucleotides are TGCAGCGTTGGCAGGTCTAATGAAAAACTGTTTTTT.

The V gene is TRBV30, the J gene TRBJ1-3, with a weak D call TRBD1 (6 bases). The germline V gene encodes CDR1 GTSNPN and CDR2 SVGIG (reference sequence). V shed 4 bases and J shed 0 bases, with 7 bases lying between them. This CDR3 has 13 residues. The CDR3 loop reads CAWNRDSGNTIYF. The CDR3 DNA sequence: TGTGCCTGGAACAGGGACTCTGGAAACACCATATATTTT.

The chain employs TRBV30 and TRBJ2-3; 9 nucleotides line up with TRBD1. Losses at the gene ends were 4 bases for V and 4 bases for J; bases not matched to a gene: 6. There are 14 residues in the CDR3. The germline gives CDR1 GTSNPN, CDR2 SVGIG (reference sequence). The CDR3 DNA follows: TGTGCCTGGACCACAGGGGGCGGCGCAGATACGCAGTATTTT. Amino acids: CAWTTGGGADTQYF.

The CDR3 loop is CASSTRTSGVGETQYF. Written as DNA, the CDR3 is TGCGCCAGCAGCACTCGGACTAGCGGGGTAGGCGAGACCCAGTACTTC. This chain joins TRBV5-1 and TRBJ2-5; TRBD2 aligns across 12 bases. The CDR3 sequence is 16 residues long. Germline CDR1 reads SGHRS; CDR2 reads YFSETQ. V dropped 4 bases and J dropped 5; count of bases not matched to a gene: 9. Variable domain in full (rest from reference TRBV5-1 and TRBJ2-5): KAGVTQTPRYLIKTRGQQVTLSCSPISGHRSVSWYQQTPGQGLQFLFEYFSETQRNKGNFPGRFSGRQFSNSRSEMNVSTLELGDSALYLCASSTRTSGVGETQYFGPGTRLLVL.

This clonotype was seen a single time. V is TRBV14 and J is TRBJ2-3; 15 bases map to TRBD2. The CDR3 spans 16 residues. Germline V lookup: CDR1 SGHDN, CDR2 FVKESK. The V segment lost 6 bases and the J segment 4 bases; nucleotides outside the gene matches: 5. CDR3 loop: CASRGLAGGPPDTQYF. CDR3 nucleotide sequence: TGTGCCAGCAGAGGACTAGCGGGGGGGCCTCCAGATACGCAGTATTTT.

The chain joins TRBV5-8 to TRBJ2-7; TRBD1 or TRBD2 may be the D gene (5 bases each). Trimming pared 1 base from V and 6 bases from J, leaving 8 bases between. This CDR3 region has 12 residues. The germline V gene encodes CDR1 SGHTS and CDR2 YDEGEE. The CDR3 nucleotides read TGTGCCAGCAGCTTGAGGGACCGCGAGCAGTACTTC. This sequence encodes CASSLRDREQYF. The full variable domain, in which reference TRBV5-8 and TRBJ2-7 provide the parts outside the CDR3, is EAGVTQSPTHLIKTRGQQATLRCSPISGHTSVYWYQQALGLGLQFLLWYDEGEERNRGNFPPRFSGRQFPNYSSELNVNALELEDSALYLCASSLRDREQYFGPGTRLTVT.

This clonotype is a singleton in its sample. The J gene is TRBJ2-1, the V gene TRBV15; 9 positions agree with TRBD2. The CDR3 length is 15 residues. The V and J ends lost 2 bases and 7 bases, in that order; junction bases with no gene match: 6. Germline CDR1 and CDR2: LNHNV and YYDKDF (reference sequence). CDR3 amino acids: CATSRTAGGLNEQFF. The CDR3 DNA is TGTGCCACCAGCAGAACGGCGGGGGGGTTGAATGAGCAGTTCTTC.

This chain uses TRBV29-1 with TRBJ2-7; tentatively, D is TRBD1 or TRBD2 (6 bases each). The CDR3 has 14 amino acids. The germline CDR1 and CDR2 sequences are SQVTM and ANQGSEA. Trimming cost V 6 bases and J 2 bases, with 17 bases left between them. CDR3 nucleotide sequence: TGCAGCGTCGCACTTACAGGGAGGCCCTACGAGCAGTACTTC. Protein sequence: CSVALTGRPYEQYF.

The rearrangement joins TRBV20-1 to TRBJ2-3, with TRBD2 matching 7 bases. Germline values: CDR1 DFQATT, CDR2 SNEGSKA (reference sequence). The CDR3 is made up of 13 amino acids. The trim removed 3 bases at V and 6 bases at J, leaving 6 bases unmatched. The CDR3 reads CSASVAREDTQYF. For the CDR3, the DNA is TGCAGTGCTAGTGTCGCGCGGGAGGATACGCAGTATTTT.

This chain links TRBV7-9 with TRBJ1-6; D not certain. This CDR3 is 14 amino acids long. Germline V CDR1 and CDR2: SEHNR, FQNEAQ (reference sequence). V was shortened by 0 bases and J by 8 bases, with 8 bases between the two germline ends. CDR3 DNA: TGTGCCAGCAGCTTAGCCGTACCACATTCACCCCTCCACTTT. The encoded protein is CASSLAVPHSPLHF.

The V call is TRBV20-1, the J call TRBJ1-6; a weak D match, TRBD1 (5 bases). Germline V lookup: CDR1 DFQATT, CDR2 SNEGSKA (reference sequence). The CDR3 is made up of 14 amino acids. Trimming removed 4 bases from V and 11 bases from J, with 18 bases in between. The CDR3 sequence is CSATTPGSGPPLHF. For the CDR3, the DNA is TGCAGTGCTACCACCCCCGGGTCAGGGCCACCCCTCCACTTT.

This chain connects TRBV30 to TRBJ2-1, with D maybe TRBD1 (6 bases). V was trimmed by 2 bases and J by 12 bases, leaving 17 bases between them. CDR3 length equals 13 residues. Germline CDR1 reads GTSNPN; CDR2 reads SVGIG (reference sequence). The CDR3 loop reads CAWSRNGQKRQFF. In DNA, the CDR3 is TGTGCCTGGAGTCGGAACGGACAGAAAAGGCAGTTCTTC. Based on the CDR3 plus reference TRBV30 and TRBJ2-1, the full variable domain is SQTIHQWPATLVQPVGSPLSLECTVEGTSNPNLYWYRQAAGRGLQLLFYSVGIGQISSEVPQNLSASRPQDRQFILSSKKLLLSDSGFYLCAWSRNGQKRQFFGPGTRLTVL.

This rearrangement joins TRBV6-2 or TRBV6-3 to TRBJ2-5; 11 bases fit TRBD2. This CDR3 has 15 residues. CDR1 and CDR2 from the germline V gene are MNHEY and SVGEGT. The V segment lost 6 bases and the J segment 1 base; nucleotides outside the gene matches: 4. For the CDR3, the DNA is TGTGCCAGCAGAACTAGCGGGGGCACCCAAGAGACCCAGTACTTC. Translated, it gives CASRTSGGTQETQYF.

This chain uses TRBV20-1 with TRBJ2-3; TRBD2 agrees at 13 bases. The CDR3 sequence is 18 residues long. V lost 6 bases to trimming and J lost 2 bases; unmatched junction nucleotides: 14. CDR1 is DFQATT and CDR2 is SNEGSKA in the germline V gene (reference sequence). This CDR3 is CSAKISGLAGFNTDTQYF. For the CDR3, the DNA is TGCAGTGCGAAAATATCGGGACTAGCGGGATTTAACACAGATACGCAGTATTTT.

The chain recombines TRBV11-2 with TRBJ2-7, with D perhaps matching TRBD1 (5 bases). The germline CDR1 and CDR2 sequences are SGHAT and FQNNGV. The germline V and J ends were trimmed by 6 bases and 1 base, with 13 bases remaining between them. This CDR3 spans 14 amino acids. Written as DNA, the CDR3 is TGTGCCAGCAGATGGGGCTTCGGGTCCTACGAGCAGTACTTC. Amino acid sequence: CASRWGFGSYEQYF.

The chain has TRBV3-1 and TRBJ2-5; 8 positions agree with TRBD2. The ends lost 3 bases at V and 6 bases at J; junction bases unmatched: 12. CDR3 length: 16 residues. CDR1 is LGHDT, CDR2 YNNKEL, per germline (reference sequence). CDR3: CASSHTPAAGGKTQYF. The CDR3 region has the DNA TGTGCCAGCAGCCACACCCCCGCGGCGGGGGGAAAGACCCAGTACTTC.

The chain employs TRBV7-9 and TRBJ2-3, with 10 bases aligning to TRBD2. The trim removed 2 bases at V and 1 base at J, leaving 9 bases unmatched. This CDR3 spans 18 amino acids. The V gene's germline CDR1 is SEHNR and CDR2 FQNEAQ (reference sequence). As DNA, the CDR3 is TGTGCCAGCAGCTTACTAGCGGGGGACCTCCACGGCACAGATACGCAGTATTTT. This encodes CASSLLAGDLHGTDTQYF.

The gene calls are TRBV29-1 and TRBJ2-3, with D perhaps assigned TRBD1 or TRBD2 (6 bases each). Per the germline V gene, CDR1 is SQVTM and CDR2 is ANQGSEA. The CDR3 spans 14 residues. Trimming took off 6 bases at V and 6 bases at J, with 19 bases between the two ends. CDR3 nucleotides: TGCAGCGTGCACAGGGCGGGGCCGGGGGATACGCAGTATTTT. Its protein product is CSVHRAGPGDTQYF.

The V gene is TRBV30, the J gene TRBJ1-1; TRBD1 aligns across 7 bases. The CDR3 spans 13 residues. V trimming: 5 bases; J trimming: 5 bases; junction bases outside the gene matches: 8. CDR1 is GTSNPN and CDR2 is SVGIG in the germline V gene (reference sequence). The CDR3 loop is CAWHDRVDTEAFF. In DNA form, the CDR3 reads TGTGCCTGGCACGACAGGGTGGATACTGAAGCTTTCTTT.

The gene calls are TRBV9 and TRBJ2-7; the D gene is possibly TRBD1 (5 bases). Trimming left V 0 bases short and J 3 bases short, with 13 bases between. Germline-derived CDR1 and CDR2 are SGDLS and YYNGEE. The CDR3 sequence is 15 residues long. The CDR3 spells CASSVEGHWNYEQYF. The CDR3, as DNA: TGTGCCAGCAGCGTAGAGGGGCATTGGAACTACGAGCAGTACTTC.

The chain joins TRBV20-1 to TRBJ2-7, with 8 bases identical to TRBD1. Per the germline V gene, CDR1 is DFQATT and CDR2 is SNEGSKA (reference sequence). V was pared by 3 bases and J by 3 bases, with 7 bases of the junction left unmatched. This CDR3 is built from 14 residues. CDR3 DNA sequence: TGCAGTGCTAGGTCAGGACAGGGAATCTACGAGCAGTACTTC. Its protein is CSARSGQGIYEQYF.

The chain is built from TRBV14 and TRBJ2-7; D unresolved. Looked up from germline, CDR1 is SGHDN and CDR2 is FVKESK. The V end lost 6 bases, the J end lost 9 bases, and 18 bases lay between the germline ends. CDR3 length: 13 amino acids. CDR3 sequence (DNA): TGTGCCAGCAGTCGAGACTTCGCTACGGGGCAGTACTTC. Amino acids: CASSRDFATGQYF.

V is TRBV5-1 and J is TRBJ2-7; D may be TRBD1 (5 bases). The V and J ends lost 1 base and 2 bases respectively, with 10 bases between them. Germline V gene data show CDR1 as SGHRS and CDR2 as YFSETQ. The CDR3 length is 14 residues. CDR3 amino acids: CASSLSGLTYEQYF. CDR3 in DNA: TGCGCCAGCAGCTTGTCAGGGTTGACCTACGAGCAGTACTTC.